These T cell receptor beta chains were read from a single sample in a study of blood T cell repertoires in COVID-19. Libraries were prepared by immunoSEQ multiplex PCR; TCRdb keeps only in-frame clonotypes and omits some of them. The sample lists some 160,000 clones, around 90% occurring once. The sample consisted of peripheral blood. These receptors originate from a man aged 18 to 35 with acute or convalescent COVID-19. Each CDR3 is given without its conserved first and last residue. D genes are given only for firm matches.

d_gene: TRBD1; v_gene: TRBV9; j_gene: TRBJ2-7; CDR3aa: ASSAGTDSSYEQY
d_gene: TRBD2; v_gene: TRBV5-4; j_gene: TRBJ2-3; CDR3aa: ASSLRGGRTDTQY
d_gene: TRBD1; v_gene: TRBV5-5; j_gene: TRBJ2-7; CDR3aa: ASSLQGSSYEQY
d_gene: NA; v_gene: TRBV7-9; j_gene: TRBJ1-2; CDR3aa: ASSPSWQAYGYT
d_gene: NA; v_gene: TRBV18; j_gene: TRBJ1-1; CDR3aa: ASSPPSSGNTEAF
d_gene: TRBD1; v_gene: TRBV12-3/TRBV12-4; j_gene: TRBJ1-1; CDR3aa: ASDRAGMAEAF
d_gene: NA; v_gene: TRBV6-5; j_gene: TRBJ1-1; CDR3aa: ASSRDGGVHTEAF
d_gene: TRBD1; v_gene: TRBV6-5; j_gene: TRBJ1-2; CDR3aa: ASSRLGQRYT
d_gene: NA; v_gene: TRBV9; j_gene: TRBJ1-2; CDR3aa: ASSVGANYGYT
d_gene: NA; v_gene: TRBV5-1; j_gene: TRBJ2-7; CDR3aa: ASSLETGLSYEQY
d_gene: TRBD2; v_gene: TRBV5-1; j_gene: TRBJ2-1; CDR3aa: ASSLAGRSYNEQF
d_gene: TRBD1; v_gene: TRBV13; j_gene: TRBJ1-3; CDR3aa: ASKKGAMGNTIY
d_gene: TRBD2; v_gene: TRBV5-1; j_gene: TRBJ2-1; CDR3aa: ASSLRSGRNEQF
d_gene: NA; v_gene: TRBV24-1; j_gene: TRBJ1-6; CDR3aa: ATPSRENSPLH
d_gene: TRBD1; v_gene: TRBV18; j_gene: TRBJ2-6; CDR3aa: ASSPRTGGSGANVLT
d_gene: TRBD1; v_gene: TRBV6-5; j_gene: TRBJ1-1; CDR3aa: ASSYEGTGRAF
d_gene: TRBD2; v_gene: TRBV20-1; j_gene: TRBJ2-1; CDR3aa: SASGLAGGRYNEQF
d_gene: NA; v_gene: TRBV9; j_gene: TRBJ1-3; CDR3aa: ASSVNRGNTIY
d_gene: NA; v_gene: TRBV7-9; j_gene: TRBJ1-5; CDR3aa: ASSPRAGSNQPQH